Here is one TCR beta chain with its context. The entry originates in a study of blood T cell repertoires in COVID-19. Study in general: Specimens from acute and convalescent COVID-19 originated in the United States, Italy and Spain. PBMCs, B-cell-depleted T cells, or T cells were the source of the cDNA or gDNA that made up the material.

The CDR3 runs to 17 residues. Germline loops: CDR1 SGHAT, CDR2 FQNNGV. Trimming took off 0 bases at V and 0 bases at J, with 12 bases between the two ends. Authors' analysis steps: Scientists estimated how many nucleated cells there were by amplifying reference gene primers. Profiling relied on immunoSEQ multiplex PCR, and the TCRdb table lists in-frame clones only, not all of them. V and J calls and clone size are those listed in that table; D and trimming were worked out from the DNA. The sample gives some 74,000 clones, approximately 79% of which show up once; roughly a tenth is in the top ten. The sequencing input was peripheral blood. The sequence derives from a woman between 45 and 60 years old with acute or convalescent COVID-19. The chain combines TRBV11-2 with TRBJ1-3; D is uncertain. CDR3 DNA: TGTGCCAGCAGCTTAGATCCTACAGCCCGCTCTGGAAACACCATATATTTT. As protein: CASSLDPTARSGNTIYF.